This entry concerns a single T cell receptor (beta chain). This clonotype was seen a single time. Its antigen is still unknown. Base qualities were left out, and no much larger clone turns up one base away. The sample originates from a study of blood T cells in healthy people across ages (dated by TCRdb to the mid-2010s). In the study overall: Template switching captured roughly one uniquely barcoded TCR beta cDNA molecule per two T cells in model experiments. To track age-related changes in TCR beta repertoire diversity, the study relied on deep sequencing normalized with unique cDNA molecular identifiers. Four age groups were formed from the donors: young (average 16 years), middle-aged (around 41), aged (roughly 56) and long-lived (about 75). To avoid experimental bias, donors of different ages were distributed randomly across sequencing lanes. Using the same blood draw, the study looked at two additional independent replicas of 1 million unique cDNA reads for two donors, one aged 18 to 30 and the other aged 80 or older.

Systemically healthy Caucasian individuals from Russia, approximately 39 in total and aged roughly 6 to 90 years, were included as donors. About 10 milliliters of peripheral blood were drawn from each donor into EDTA-treated Vacutainer tubes. Ficoll-Paque density-gradient centrifugation was used to isolate PBMCs, with at least 6.5 million obtained per sample. Total RNA, at least 6 micrograms per sample, was extracted from PBMCs with Trizol reagent. For every donor, an aliquot of PBMCs went through flow cytometry to measure the percentages of naive CD45RAhigh/CD27high T cells. Reading from cysteine to phenylalanine, the CDR3 counts 17 amino acids. The only DNA kept is the CDR3, 51 bases in frame from the first base. The germline V gene supplies CDR1 SGHTA and CDR2 FQGNSA. Broad study findings and their caveats: Because the CMV infection status of the donors was unknown, age-related changes in expanded clonotypes may potentially have been confounded. Bulk unsorted PBMC profiling prevented conclusive comparison of naive and antigen-experienced compartments. A strong correlation was found between observed TCR beta diversity and the percentage of naive T cells measured by flow cytometry. Observed TCR beta diversity per million T cells fell roughly linearly with age, and a significant reduction was already apparent by age roughly 41. The long-lived group showed more naive CD4+ T cells, fewer expanded clones and increased TCR diversity than the aged group, suggesting age selection. Total diversity estimates from one million sequenced T cells were considered lower bounds and underestimates.

The library was obtained by 5' RACE. Data came from an Illumina HiSeq 2500. A second roughly 7 to 12 cycle PCR used a sample-barcoded 5' primer and a J-beta primer mix. A template-switch 5' adaptor carrying 12 random nucleotides introduced a unique molecular identifier onto each TCR beta cDNA molecule. Each sample yielded at least 3 million CDR3-containing paired-end reads. First-strand cDNA was synthesized from all RNA with the Mint cDNA synthesis kit, primed by a TRBC-specific oligonucleotide. All cDNA was treated with uracil-DNA glycosylase and then went through a first 18-cycle PCR with the universal primers M1SS and BC2_uni_R. The source study handled its data this way. For normalization, 1 million high-quality reads were randomly selected from each sample, with every read carrying a distinct molecular identifier. Instead of being binned into consensus sequences, reads that shared molecular identifiers were thrown out. MiTCR, with a Q25 quality threshold and the strictest error-elimination algorithm, was used for CDR3 identification, clonotype clustering and error correction. Lower-bound total TCR beta diversity was estimated with a nonparametric unseen species model using Euler transformation. The public reads were quality trimmed at Q25 with fastp and then assembled into clones with MiXCR by TCRdb, keeping productive beta chains. When rows share a CDR3 protein, they turn into one entry using the most common DNA and genes. The authors' filters were not applied to this entry. Counted in this sample were around 1,600,000 distinct CDR3 sequences; around 40% of them appeared once. The top ten clonotypes cover approximately 4% of the sample.

The sample comprised blood. The chain couples TRBV7-2 to TRBJ2-1; TRBD2 is perhaps the D gene, given 6 matching bases. Gene TRBJ2-7 matches the end of the DNA better, so the J call may be wrong. The receptor's source is a woman younger than 30 in good health. The CDR3: CASSSFMGGDIAYEQYF. The bases read TGTGCCAGCAGCTCCTTTATGGGAGGAGACATCGCCTACGAGCAGTACTTC.